This is a list of T cell receptor beta chains from one sample in a study of CXCR3-negative and CXCR3-positive naive CD8 T cells. TCRdb derives one entry per CDR3 protein from the 5' RACE reads, leaving out DNA. This sample's table reports around 120,000 distinct CDR3 sequences. Specimen: naive CXCR3+ CD8+ T cells from blood. The source of these receptors is a human donor in good health. Some clones in this sample may be carry-over from other donors' samples. Each CDR3 is given with its conserved first and last residue.

V gene,J gene,CDR3 protein
TRBV29-1,TRBJ2-7,CSVEAGAFYEQYF
TRBV6-5,TRBJ1-5,CASSYGQGNQPQHF
TRBV7-9,TRBJ1-1,CASSPSIGVEAFF
TRBV12-3/TRBV12-4,TRBJ2-7,CASSFGRGSYEQYF
TRBV7-9,TRBJ1-5,CASSPQDNQPQHF
TRBV14,TRBJ1-1,CASSQLIDGGTEAFF
TRBV6-5,TRBJ1-1,CASSQGNEAFF
TRBV30,TRBJ1-1,CAWGSDRGLRDTEAFF
TRBV7-9,TRBJ1-3,CASSGVLSGNTIYF
TRBV28,TRBJ1-5,CASSLLSRLSNQPQHF
TRBV29-1,TRBJ2-5,CSVAGVGKTQYF
TRBV29-1,TRBJ2-1,CSVEEGRRSYNEQFF
TRBV16,TRBJ1-2,CASSYLGNYGYTF
TRBV11-2,TRBJ2-7,CASSPRTGGMTYEQYF
TRBV2,TRBJ2-7,CASSGLANSYEQYF
TRBV9,TRBJ1-2,CASRGGTGDGYTF
TRBV5-5,TRBJ2-1,CASSYEPYNEQFF
TRBV6-5,TRBJ1-1,CASSARGNTEAFF
TRBV28,TRBJ2-3,CASSSRQEFADTQYF
TRBV30,TRBJ1-1,CAWSVMDTEAFF
TRBV12-3/TRBV12-4,TRBJ1-2,CASSFGVSRAQSNYGYTF
TRBV6-1,TRBJ1-1,CASSALSTVTEAFF